The present T cell receptor (beta chain) was sequenced within a study of cytomegalovirus exposure and HLA in healthy donors. Study-wide results and limits: With further analysis later on, most CMV-associated TCR beta chains appeared HLA-restricted. An ancestry cluster, one associated with Asian ancestry, reportedly showed fewer N-insertions than the approximately 650-donor mean in a later analysis. According to an earlier analysis, most TCR beta V segments yielded productive rearrangements about 87% or about 30% of the time.

V was shortened by 7 bases and J by 4 bases, with 13 bases between the two germline ends. Germline assignment: CDR1 SGHVS and CDR2 FQNEAQ. This CDR3 region has 14 residues. With regard to this clone: Antigen: not known.

With 60 Vbeta and 13 Jbeta primers, the PCR was carried out. Original handling: A follow-up analysis tallied 65 million to 80 million unique TCR beta chains, 8.5 million to 14 million shared. Here immunoSEQ multiplex PCR was the method, and the copy in TCRdb shows in-frame clones only, minus some. Clone size and the V and J calls come from that table; the DNA yielded D and trimming. Of some 170,000 clones listed, under 85% were seen once; the top ten hold 2% to 2.5%. The rearrangement links TRBV7-8 to TRBJ1-4, with a tentative D call TRBD1 (6 bases). The sequence was obtained from a human donor in good health. Sequencing was done on a sample of PBMCs. CDR3 nucleotide sequence: TGTGCCAGCACGTCGACAGGCAGTAATGAAAAACTGTTTTTT. Amino acid sequence: CASTSTGSNEKLFF.